A single sample gave rise to the 11 T cell receptor beta chains below, sequenced in a study of blood T cell repertoires in COVID-19. Libraries were prepared by immunoSEQ multiplex PCR; TCRdb keeps only in-frame clonotypes and omits some of them. The sample records 89,000 or so clones, around 84% being singletons. Input material: peripheral blood. The receptors were gathered from a man aged 80 or over with acute or convalescent COVID-19.

This clone occurred once. V gene TRBV6-5 combines with J gene TRBJ2-7, with 8 bases lining up with TRBD1. Germline V lookup: CDR1 MNHEY, CDR2 SVGAGI. Unmatched junction bases numbered 6, after V lost 0 bases and J lost 5 bases. CDR3 size: 15 residues. The CDR3 here is CASSYSRDRNHEQYF. The CDR3 DNA reads as TGTGCCAGCAGTTACTCTCGGGACAGGAACCACGAGCAGTACTTC.

This chain links TRBV6-5 with TRBJ1-5, with TRBD1 matching over 9 bases. J lost 4 bases, V lost 6 bases, and 4 bases had no gene match. CDR1 and CDR2 (germline): MNHEY, SVGAGI. The CDR3 has 14 amino acids. CDR3 loop: CASRSGQGNQPQHF. The CDR3 DNA reads as TGTGCCAGCAGGTCAGGACAGGGGAATCAGCCCCAGCATTTT.

The rearrangement joins TRBV5-4 to TRBJ2-7; no reliable D call. Trimming took 1 base from V and 4 from J, leaving 6 bases between them. Germline values: CDR1 SGHNT, CDR2 YYREEE (reference sequence). The CDR3 is 12 amino acids. The CDR3 DNA reads TGTGCCAGCAGCTTGCGAGGTTACGAGCAGTACTTC. It specifies CASSLRGYEQYF.

The rearrangement joins TRBV5-4 to TRBJ1-4, with 8 bases aligning to TRBD1. Germline V gives CDR1 SGHNT, CDR2 YYREEE (reference sequence). Germline trimming cut 4 bases from V and 6 bases from J; bases unmatched to any gene: 5. The CDR3 loop spans 14 amino acids. CDR3 in DNA: TGTGCCAGCAGCCCAGCAGGGGGCGATGAAAAACTGTTTTTT. Translating it yields CASSPAGGDEKLFF.

Ten or more counts support this clone. The V gene is TRBV29-1, the J gene TRBJ1-5; a weak D match, TRBD1 (5 bases). The CDR3 sequence is 14 residues long. V was clipped by 6 bases and J by 7 bases, with 19 bases between them. Per the germline V gene, CDR1 is SQVTM and CDR2 is ANQGSEA. As DNA, the CDR3 is TGCAGCGTCCAAATGGCAGGGTCTGGACAGCCCCAGCATTTT. It encodes CSVQMAGSGQPQHF.

CDR3: CASSPGGRGDRETQYF. The CDR3 bases are TGTGCCAGCAGCCCCGGCGGGCGAGGGGACAGAGAGACCCAGTACTTC. The chain has TRBV7-3 and TRBJ2-5; 7 nucleotides match TRBD1. CDR1 is SGHTA and CDR2 is FQGTGA in the germline V gene. The V gene end was trimmed by 5 bases and the J gene end by 4 bases; junction bases not matched to a gene: 13. The CDR3 totals 16 residues.

This chain uses TRBV28 with TRBJ1-5; 7 bases agree with TRBD1. Losses at the gene ends were 6 bases for V and 6 bases for J; bases not matched to a gene: 11. The CDR3 runs 15 residues. The germline gives CDR1 MDHEN, CDR2 SYDVKM. The CDR3 DNA reads TGTGCCAGCAGCCCCGGGCAGGGGGACGGTCAGCCCCAGCATTTT. It is translated as CASSPGQGDGQPQHF.

V gene TRBV29-1 combines with J gene TRBJ1-1; maybe TRBD1 (6 bases). Germline lookup yields CDR1 SQVTM and CDR2 ANQGSEA. This CDR3 is built from 12 residues. The V end lost 5 bases, the J end lost 0 bases, and 7 bases lay between the germline ends. Written as DNA, the CDR3 is TGCAGCGTTCACAGGGTGAACACTGAAGCTTTCTTT. Translated: CSVHRVNTEAFF.

The chain is built from TRBV3-1 (or the pseudogene TRBV3-2) and TRBJ1-2; unclear D gene. Germline values: CDR1 LGHDT, CDR2 YNNKEL (reference sequence). The CDR3 consists of 12 residues. Trimming shortened V by 4 bases and J by 4 bases, and 7 bases separated the two germline ends. CDR3 bases: TGTGCCAGCAGCCTCGACACCTATGGCTACACCTTC. Translation gives CASSLDTYGYTF.

The V gene is TRBV29-1, the J gene TRBJ2-4; 9 positions agree with TRBD1. The CDR3 consists of 12 residues. V shed 5 bases, J shed 15 bases, and the junction held 11 bases outside the gene matches. CDR1 SQVTM and CDR2 ANQGSEA come from the germline V gene. The CDR3 loop is CSVTGQGSVRYF. DNA for the CDR3: TGCAGCGTTACGGGACAGGGATCAGTTAGGTACTTC.

V is TRBV3-1 (or the pseudogene TRBV3-2) and J is TRBJ1-4; the D gene is possibly TRBD1 (5 bases). The germline CDR1 and CDR2 sequences are LGHDT and YNNKEL (reference sequence). Trimming removed 5 bases from V and 6 bases from J, with 16 bases in between. The CDR3 has 15 amino acids. CDR3 coding DNA: TGTGCCAGCAGCTTAGGTCCCGGGGGGGATGAAAAACTGTTTTTT. It specifies CASSLGPGGDEKLFF.